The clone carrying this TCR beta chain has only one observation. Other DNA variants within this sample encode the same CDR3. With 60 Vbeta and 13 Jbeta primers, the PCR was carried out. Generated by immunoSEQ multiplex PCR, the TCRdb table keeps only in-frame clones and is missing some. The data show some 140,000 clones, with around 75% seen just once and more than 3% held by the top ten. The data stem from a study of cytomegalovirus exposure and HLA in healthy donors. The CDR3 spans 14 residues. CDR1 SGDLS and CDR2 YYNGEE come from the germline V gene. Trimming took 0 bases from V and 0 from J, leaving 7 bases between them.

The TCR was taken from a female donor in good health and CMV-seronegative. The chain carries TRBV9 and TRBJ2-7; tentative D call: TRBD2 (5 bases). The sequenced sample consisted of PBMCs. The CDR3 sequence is CASSVGGSSYEQYF. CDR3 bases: TGTGCCAGCAGCGTAGGTGGGAGCTCCTACGAGCAGTACTTC.